The 2 T cell receptor beta chains presented below share a single source sample, sequenced in a study of blood T cell repertoires in COVID-19. TCRdb keeps only in-frame clones here, not all; method: immunoSEQ multiplex PCR. The profile shows over 300,000 clones, around 90% of them singletons. Sequencing was performed on peripheral blood. These receptors came from a man in his late teens or twenties who had recovered from COVID-19.

Only a few counts were recorded for this clone. The chain links TRBV14 to TRBJ2-7; 8 nucleotides match TRBD2. V lost 2 bases, J lost 2 bases, and 5 bases stayed unmatched. The CDR3 has 15 residues. Per germline, CDR1 SGHDN and CDR2 FVKESK. The CDR3 protein is CASSQWKRGTYEQYF. The CDR3 nucleotides are TGTGCCAGCAGCCAATGGAAGCGGGGGACCTACGAGCAGTACTTC.

This chain uses TRBV18 with TRBJ1-1; D possibly corresponds to TRBD1 (5 bases). Germline V gives CDR1 KGHSH, CDR2 LQKENI. This CDR3 is built from 12 residues. Trimming removed 6 bases from V and 5 bases from J, with 10 bases in between. The CDR3: CASSGTRTEAFF. In DNA, the CDR3 is TGTGCCAGCTCTGGGACTCGGACTGAAGCTTTCTTT.